This T cell receptor (beta chain) was observed in a study of T cell repertoires in cytomegalovirus infection. Study as a whole: The authors used CMV epitopes that were HLA-C-restricted (recently identified) and HLA-B-restricted (well studied).

Per germline, CDR1 MNHNS and CDR2 SASEGT. After removal of 8 bases from V and 11 bases from J, the junction contained 8 bases not matched to a gene. This CDR3 contains 11 residues. TCRdb re-called the reads through MiXCR, storing one row per CDR3 protein. The sample carries under 850,000 distinct CDR3 sequences, roughly 30% recorded once. This clonotype was seen only a few times. Its specificity is not known. Sample: cultured PBMCs, taken from culture after CMV antigen stimulation. This chain connects TRBV6-1 to TRBJ1-1; 7 bases map to TRBD1. This clonotype was sampled from a human donor in good health (CMV status not recorded). Some clones in this sample may be carry-over from other donors' samples. The CDR3 protein is CASGTGAGAFF. In DNA, the CDR3 is TGTGCCAGCGGAACAGGGGCAGGGGCTTTCTTT.